This record concerns one TCR beta chain sequence. Germline lookup yields CDR1 KGHSH and CDR2 LQKENI. CDR3 length equals 15 residues. V was clipped by 2 bases and J by 6 bases; unmatched bases: 6. Sequencing was performed with immunoSEQ multiplex PCR; in TCRdb, only in-frame clones are kept and a portion is missing. Among 700,000 to 750,000 clones, approximately 83% were seen once, and the ten largest hold 0.0095% to 0.013%. The data were taken from a study of shared T cell receptors in the human thymus. The sample also formed part of further work on human thymus T cells. Per that study: Donors were healthy Finnish infants having corrective surgery for congenital heart defects. It was from resections taken during corrective heart surgery that the thymus tissue came. Seemingly biased V and J gene usage marked thymic and blood repertoires.

Sequenced material: thymocytes. The rearrangement uses TRBV18 and TRBJ2-1; TRBD2 agrees at 8 bases. The TCR was taken from a girl under three years old with a congenital heart defect. Here the CDR3 reads CASSPRSGGPNEQFF. The CDR3 DNA follows: TGTGCCAGCTCACCAAGAAGCGGGGGACCCAATGAGCAGTTCTTC.